This T cell receptor (beta chain) was obtained from a study of cytomegalovirus exposure and HLA in healthy donors (dated by TCRdb to the late 2010s). With regard to the full study: An earlier analysis of several hundred of the donors reported approximately 300 Gb of sequence data and 117 million unique TCR beta sequences obtained from 180 million or so T cells. The study was designed to test whether signatures of past pathogen exposure could be identified by cataloging public T cell receptors. Donor age, sex, ethnicity and CMV serostatus were compiled together with the repertoire data. To predict cytomegalovirus infection status, the study combined high-throughput TCR immunosequencing, statistical association of individual TCRs with disease status, and machine learning. Approximately 300 gigabases of sequencing data and around 88 million unique TCR sequences made up an early release that covered several hundred HLA-typed donors. Genome-wide SNP genotypes for about 60% of the roughly 670 donors were used in a later genetic analysis, which treated that subset as a discovery cohort. A separate validation cohort of 100 to 150 different subjects was used in addition to the approximately 700-subject first cohort. The number of donors typed differed by locus, with about 620-630 for A, B, C, DRB1 and DQB1, more than 500 for DQA1, under 610 for DPA1, and approximately 470 for DPB1. Among 350 to 400 genotyped donors of the cohort, an average of approximately 230,000 unique TCR beta nucleotide sequences were sequenced per donor, roughly a sixth of them non-productive. HLA typing covered class I and class II loci at four-digit resolution. Of the roughly 400 genotyped donors, over 80% were placed in the genetic ancestry cluster associated with self-reported Caucasian donors. Roughly 5 DR-DQ haplotypes were treated as single units for association and clustering because of strong linkage in the cohort. Rather than using new phenotypic data, the later analysis identified candidate immune exposures from TCR beta sequences and from how often those sequences occurred across donors. A later analysis re-analyzed previously published TCR beta repertoires from about 600 donors and added high-resolution HLA genotyping to study TCR occurrence patterns. The study profiled the T cell repertoires of 500 to 800 subjects by immunosequencing and related them to cytomegalovirus serostatus. Every repertoire in the discovery cohort had been generated on one and the same sequencing platform. An earlier analysis of about 600 of the donors used high-throughput TCR beta sequencing to judge whether each TCR beta V gene segment behaved as functional or pseudogenic. Study-wide findings and limitations: In both the original and validation cohorts, the classifier was reported to diagnose cytomegalovirus status with high specificity and sensitivity. In an earlier analysis of approximately 600 of the donors, most TCR beta V segments were observed in productive rearrangements about 87% or about 30% of the time, broadly matching IMGT annotations. Most CMV-associated TCR beta chains appeared to be HLA-restricted in a later analysis, and the HLA associations seemed to be driven largely by CMV exposure. Because the 87-base-pair reads could not distinguish some IMGT-functional V segments, including TRBV6-2 and TRBV6-3, those segments were excluded. An association between a missense DCLRE1C variant and V-gene and J-gene trimming of TCR beta chains was found in a later genetic analysis and replicated in an independent cohort. In a later analysis, the rate of TCR association differed among HLA loci, with DRB1 alleles having the most associated TCRs and HLA-C alleles having the fewest. When HLA alleles, especially DR and DQ, strongly co-occurred, attributing TCR associations to individual alleles was difficult. For the cohort, immune exposure information was limited to CMV serostatus. A further reported finding was that TCR beta sequences accurately predicted the HLA-A and HLA-B alleles for most subjects in the first cohort. Linkage disequilibrium might explain the correlated functional status among segregating V segments, but an unknown experimental factor could not be excluded. In this cohort, only TCR beta chains were sequenced, and detectable features were limited by the absence of alpha or paired-chain data. A cluster of highly shared sequence variants was judged likely to represent a technical artifact of the sequencing pipeline. Most TCR sequences were seen in very few donors, while some public TCRs were found in many individuals. In a later genetic analysis, fewer N-insertions in productive TCRs were reported among donors in an Asian-associated ancestry cluster than the roughly 700-donor mean. Sequencing depth was assumed to be roughly uniform across donors in the presence/absence analyses, though that assumption may not hold. HLA typing was unavailable for some donors at each locus, so association tests used only the typed subset. At a false discovery rate of 0.05, a later analysis linked under 20,000 TCR beta sequences to specific HLA alleles. It was suggested by the authors that the approach could potentially be generalized to other disease states and immunological phenotypes. In vitro tests confirmed that a few of the cytomegalovirus-associated TCR beta chains recognize cytomegalovirus antigens. A later analysis found that HLA-associated TCR beta chains were more clonally expanded and had lower generation probabilities than equally common non-associated chains. A later analysis reported that several top co-occurrence clusters appeared linked to parvovirus B19, influenza, CMV and Epstein-Barr virus. A total of around 150 TCR beta chains were listed by the study as associated with cytomegalovirus. Because counts were too low, roughly 17 rarely observed V segments, including chromosome 9 orphons, were left out of the earlier analysis of 500 to 750 of the donors.

The library relied on the immunoSEQ multiplex PCR assay. A mixture of 60 forward primers for TCR Vbeta segments and 13 reverse primers for TCR Jbeta segments was used in the multiplex PCR. The CDR3 region of rearranged TCR beta genes was amplified from genomic DNA with a multiplex PCR assay. The Illumina HiSeq System was used to sequence the amplified TCR beta libraries as 87-base-pair reads. Per the original workflow: In a later analysis, 80 million or so unique TCR beta chains were counted across the approximately 670 repertoires, and about 9.9 million of these chains were shared by at least two donors. Raw reads were error-corrected and collapsed into unique sequences with a nearest-neighbor algorithm that merged closely related sequences to remove PCR and sequencing errors. CDR3 sequences were aligned to IMGT reference sequences to assign V, D and J gene segments. For a sequence to be retained, at least a six-nucleotide match to both a V gene segment and a J gene segment was required. A rearrangement counted as productive if the CDR3 had no stop codons and remained in frame with V and J, and every other rearrangement counted as non-productive. CDR3 was defined according to IMGT convention as the region running from the second conserved V-encoded cysteine to the conserved J-encoded phenylalanine. The earlier analysis of fewer than 700 of the donors excluded sequences that lacked an unambiguous match to a single V gene segment. An earlier analysis of about 590 of the donors classified V segments as functional when productive rearrangements were above 56.7% and as segregating when the standard deviation between donors was above 5%. A statistical classification framework was developed to diagnose cytomegalovirus status using the catalog of TCR beta chain sequences. In a later analysis, TCR nucleotide sequences were compared against IMGT/GENE-DB human TR gene sequences so that V and J genes could be assigned. Using the TCRdist pipeline, a later analysis assigned CDR3 sequences along with most-parsimonious VDJ recombination scenarios. In a later analysis, each TCR beta chain was defined by its CDR3 amino acid sequence together with its V-gene family, and reads without a unique V-gene family were excluded. In a later analysis, 450 to 600 highly shared, low-generation-probability nucleotide sequences were removed to address suspected cross-contamination and a sequencing artifact. A later analysis calculated a clonal expansion index for each public chain from normalized within-repertoire ranks of inferred template counts. A later analysis computed generation probabilities with a VDJ recombination model fitted to out-of-frame rearrangements, and checked the results against IGoR. In a later analysis, TCR-TCR, TCR-HLA and TCR-CMV co-occurrence was scored with hypergeometric tests, and a repertoire-size bias correction was applied to TCR pairs. To estimate false discovery rates, a later analysis permuted the HLA or CMV assignments 20 times. In a later analysis, co-occurring TCRs were grouped with DBSCAN, and TCRdist sequence similarity was added when clustering was performed within HLA-allele-positive subsets. For co-occurrence clustering, repertoires with fewer than 30,000 or more than 120,000 public chains were excluded, along with 4 to 6 repertoires with anomalous nucleotide sharing. Not all clones reach the TCRdb copy of this immuneACCESS table, which keeps in-frame sequences only. Checked studies attribute under half of the gap to unresolved V genes and leave the rest unexplained. V and J calls and clone size come straight from that table; D and trimming were deduced from the DNA. For this sample there are tens of thousands of clones; approximately 65% appear just once. The ten largest clonotypes hold roughly 2% of the sample.

With regard to this clone: No cognate antigen has been identified for it. Base qualities are not recorded, but no much larger clone differs from it by a single base.

Based on the germline V gene (reference sequence), the CDR1 and CDR2 sequences are LNHNV and YYDKDF. At the junction V is shortened by 4 bases and J by 5 bases, with 8 bases in between. From the cysteine through the phenylalanine, the CDR3 covers 12 amino acids. Solely the CDR3 DNA is kept, with 36 bases framed from the first base. The cohort comprised several hundred healthy bone marrow donors. All cohort members were sampled while nominally healthy, although unrecorded immune exposures were likely present. The donor tested CMV seronegative and was one of the 352 seronegative cohort members. Every donor gave a peripheral blood sample, and the peripheral blood mononuclear cells from that sample were used for TCR beta sequencing. Genomic DNA was extracted from the blood cell samples with the Qiagen DNeasy Blood Extraction Kit.

Sequenced input: PBMCs. Rearrangement joined TRBV15 to TRBJ1-1, with a weak D call of TRBD1 (6 bases match). The origin of this receptor is a young man in good health and CMV-seronegative. The CDR3 corresponds to CATSTGVTEAFF. In nucleotide form, the sequence is TGTGCCACCAGCACAGGGGTGACTGAAGCTTTCTTT.